One sample yielded the 9 T cell receptor beta chains listed below, sequenced in a study of T-cell memory formation after mild COVID-19. A single record per CDR3 protein comes from TCRdb applying MiXCR to the 5' RACE reads. Of 450,000 or so distinct CDR3 sequences listed, more than 20% were seen once; the top ten hold around 12%. Sequences were obtained from PBMCs or a T cell subset sorted from them (not recorded which). The receptors here all came from an adult woman who had mild COVID-19 (a few samples of this study predate the infection). Cell type and time point are not known.

This clonotype has a handful of counts. This chain connects TRBV29-1 to TRBJ2-7; perhaps D is TRBD1 or TRBD2 (5 bases each). CDR1 and CDR2 (germline): SQVTM, ANQGSEA. The V end lost 3 bases, the J end lost 2 bases, and 14 bases lay between the germline ends. CDR3 length: 14 amino acids. The CDR3: CSVELDGTAYEQYF. CDR3 nucleotide sequence: TGCAGCGTTGAGCTGGATGGGACGGCCTACGAGCAGTACTTC.

The CDR3 protein is CASSPQVASSSYEQYF. CDR3 DNA sequence: TGCGCCAGCAGCCCCCAGGTCGCCTCGAGCTCCTACGAGCAGTACTTC. The chain employs TRBV4-1 and TRBJ2-7; D gene ambiguous. The CDR3 covers 16 residues. V shed 4 bases and J shed 0 bases, with 16 bases lying between them. Per the germline V gene, CDR1 is MGHRA and CDR2 is YSYEKL.

This clonotype was seen more than once but under ten times. The chain couples TRBV12-3 or TRBV12-4 to TRBJ2-3, with D possibly being TRBD1 or TRBD2 (5 bases each). Trimming shortened V by 2 bases and J by 5 bases, and 14 bases separated the two germline ends. The CDR3 spans 15 residues. The CDR3, as DNA: TGTGCCAGCAGTTTACGAGGGGTTCTTGGAGATACGCAGTATTTT. The encoded protein is CASSLRGVLGDTQYF.

V gene TRBV3-1 combines with J gene TRBJ1-2; TRBD1 agrees at 7 bases. The CDR3 is made up of 14 amino acids. Trimming removed 6 bases from V and 3 bases from J; junction bases left unmatched: 7. CDR1 LGHDT and CDR2 YNNKEL come from the germline V gene (reference sequence). The CDR3 sequence is CASRGSGGDYGYTF. In nucleotides, the CDR3 is TGTGCCAGCAGGGGTTCAGGGGGAGACTATGGCTACACCTTC.

The chain joins TRBV12-3 or TRBV12-4 to TRBJ2-4; 13 bases are shared with TRBD2. V shed 6 bases and J 9 bases; nucleotides not matched to a gene: 8. CDR3 length: 15 residues. In nucleotides, the CDR3 is TGTGCCAGCAGCCTGACTAGCGGGGGGCGAACCATTCAGTACTTC. Its translation: CASSLTSGGRTIQYF.

This clonotype was observed a few times. The chain is built from TRBV7-2 and TRBJ1-1; no definite D call. The CDR3 spans 13 residues. Germline V gene lookup returns CDR1 SGHTA and CDR2 FQGNSA. V lost 5 bases, J lost 6 bases, and 13 bases lay in between. In DNA form, the CDR3 reads TGTGCCAGCAGCCCGCAACATGGTTCTGAAGCTTTCTTT. Protein product: CASSPQHGSEAFF.

The chain has TRBV7-6 and TRBJ2-7; TRBD1 matches at 8 bases. The germline V gene has CDR1 SGHVS and CDR2 FNYEAQ. The ends lost 3 bases at V and 2 bases at J; junction bases unmatched: 12. CDR3 size: 17 residues. CDR3 sequence: CASSFGQGAPTAYEQYF. The CDR3 DNA reads as TGTGCCAGCAGCTTTGGGCAGGGGGCTCCCACAGCCTACGAGCAGTACTTC.

This clonotype was counted once. The rearrangement uses TRBV5-1 and TRBJ1-1; 9 bases agree with TRBD1. V dropped 4 bases and J dropped 7; count of bases not matched to a gene: 11. Germline lookup yields CDR1 SGHRS and CDR2 YFSETQ. CDR3 size: 15 residues. The CDR3 spells CASSPNPGQGYEAFF. Written as DNA, the CDR3 is TGCGCCAGCAGCCCGAACCCGGGACAGGGATATGAAGCTTTCTTT.

The sample holds a few counts of this clonotype. This chain links TRBV5-1 with TRBJ2-7, with D possibly TRBD2 on 6 matching bases. Germline CDR1 is SGHRS and CDR2 is YFSETQ. The CDR3 consists of 14 residues. Trimming cost V 0 bases and J 2 bases, with 9 bases left between them. The CDR3 DNA reads TGCGCCAGCAGCTTGGAAACTAGCCCCTACGAGCAGTACTTC. This codes for CASSLETSPYEQYF.